This TCR beta chain came from a study of blood T cell repertoires in COVID-19 (TCRdb year 2020). About the full investigation: Samples covering the acute and convalescent phases of COVID-19 were provided by collaborators in the United States, Italy and Spain. The prospective study material was composed of cDNA or gDNA derived from T cells, B-cell-depleted T cells, or PBMCs. Deeply sampled blood TCRbeta repertoires from subjects exposed to, actively infected with, or recovered from COVID-19 were included in the dataset. A freely available public database, intended as a resource for researchers studying the immune response to SARS-CoV-2, is where the repertoires were released. Samples were obtained from the ongoing ImmuneRACE study (first 160 participants) and from about 1,300 subjects provided by 6 global collaborators. Sample metadata almost always included a de-identified subject ID, COVID-19 status, age in years and sex. HLA class I and class II types, where available, came from metadata supplied by the sample provider rather than from assay-based typing. Overall results and qualifications from the work: The amount of clinical and demographic metadata varied by source and participant and was provided uncurated.

A word on this clone: Its target antigen remains unknown. There are no base qualities to consult, and no much larger clone falls within one base.

The collaborating institutions used their own protocols to collect whole blood in K2EDTA tubes. For TCRbeta analysis, collaborators shipped samples as frozen whole blood, isolated PBMCs, or DNA extracted from either of those sample types. TCRbeta CDR3 regions were amplified from genomic DNA by means of the immunoSEQ Assay, a bias-controlled multiplex PCR. The published analysis was carried out like this. The number of nucleated cells in each sample was estimated from the amplification of reference gene primers within the assay. To quantify the absolute abundance of each unique TCRbeta CDR3 rearrangement, sequence reads were collapsed and filtered. For each sample, productive Simpson clonality was calculated as the square root of Simpson's diversity index across productive rearrangements. TCRdb's version of the immuneACCESS table is confined to in-frame rearrangements and falls short of the full clone set. An unresolved V gene accounts for under half of the shortfall where checked; the remainder is of unknown origin. V, J and clone size derive from that table, while D and trimming were established from the DNA sequence. Counted in this sample were 130,000 or so clones; more than 80% of them appeared once. The ten largest clones represent 9.5% to 15% of the sample.

Counted from cysteine to phenylalanine, this CDR3 has 15 amino acids. The kept DNA is CDR3 alone, 45 bases in frame from the first base. After removal of 5 bases from V and 9 bases from J, the junction retains 13 bases not matched to a gene. In the germline V gene, CDR1 corresponds to SGHTA and CDR2 to FQGTGA. Sequencing was performed on peripheral blood. The sequence derives from a woman between 55 and 75 years old with acute or convalescent COVID-19. This receptor chain uses TRBV7-3 and TRBJ1-1; 9 nucleotides in the junction match TRBD1. The CDR3 reads CASSLQPGQGHKAFF. The DNA reads TGTGCCAGCAGCCTCCAACCGGGACAGGGCCACAAAGCTTTCTTT.